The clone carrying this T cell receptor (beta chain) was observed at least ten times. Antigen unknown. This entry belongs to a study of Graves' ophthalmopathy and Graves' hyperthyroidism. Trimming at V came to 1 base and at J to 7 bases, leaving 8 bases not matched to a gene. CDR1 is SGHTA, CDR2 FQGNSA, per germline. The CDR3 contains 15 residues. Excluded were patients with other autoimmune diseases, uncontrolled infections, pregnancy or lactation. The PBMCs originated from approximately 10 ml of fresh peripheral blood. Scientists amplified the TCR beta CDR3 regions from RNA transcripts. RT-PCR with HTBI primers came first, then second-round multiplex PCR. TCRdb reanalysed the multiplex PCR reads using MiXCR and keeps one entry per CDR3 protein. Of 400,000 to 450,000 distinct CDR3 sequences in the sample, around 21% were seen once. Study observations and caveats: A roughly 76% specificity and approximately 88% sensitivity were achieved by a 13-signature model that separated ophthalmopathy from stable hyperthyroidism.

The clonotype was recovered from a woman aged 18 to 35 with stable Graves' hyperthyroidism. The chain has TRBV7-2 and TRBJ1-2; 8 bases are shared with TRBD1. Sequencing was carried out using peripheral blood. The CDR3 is CASSLVGQGASGYTF. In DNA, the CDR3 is TGTGCCAGCAGCTTAGTGGGGCAGGGGGCTTCTGGCTACACCTTC.